This TCR beta chain is drawn from a study of T cells in Graves' hyperthyroidism and ophthalmopathy. Regarding the study as a whole: For ophthalmopathy, model prediction preceded onset by a median about 6 months.

With 1 base removed from V and 14 bases from J, the gap between germline ends came to 11 bases. The length of the CDR3 is 11 residues. Germline CDR1 reads MGHDK; CDR2 reads SYGVNS. This clonotype was seen only a few times. Its specificity is unknown. What was amplified from RNA transcripts were TCR beta CDR3 regions. With the HTBI primer set, the TCR CDR3 went through a first round of RT-PCR. TCRdb called the multiplex PCR reads again in MiXCR, with one record for every CDR3 protein. Of nearly 600,000 distinct CDR3 sequences listed, approximately 13% are singletons. The TCR sequence derives from a woman aged 25 to 45 with Graves' hyperthyroidism that later progressed to Graves' ophthalmopathy. Sequencing was performed on blood. The rearrangement uses TRBV25-1 and TRBJ1-2, with unresolved D. The CDR3: CASSEWAERTF. In nucleotides, the CDR3 is TGTGCCAGCAGTGAATGGGCGGAAAGGACCTTC.